The sample holds a few counts of the clone carrying this T cell receptor (beta chain). What it binds is not known. The data are from a study of T-cell memory formation after mild COVID-19. Looking at the study overall: TCR clusters were largely donor specific.

Study results and limitations: The main location of contracting CD4+ clones was CM and EM, and that of contracting CD8+ clones was EMRA. CD4/CD8 balance held among clones contracting day 15 to 85, and later expanders leaned CD4+.

TCRdb independently ran MiXCR on the 5' RACE reads; one entry per CDR3 protein. The profile shows under 700,000 distinct CDR3 sequences, roughly 22% of them singletons. The sequencing input was PBMCs or a T cell subset sorted from them (not recorded which). The TCR comes from an adult woman who had mild COVID-19 (a few samples of this study predate the infection). Cell type and time point are not known.

This CDR3 reads CASSFPLAGRPTGELFF. In DNA form, the CDR3 reads TGTGCCAGCAGCTTCCCCTTAGCGGGACGCCCCACCGGGGAGCTGTTTTTT. The chain couples TRBV11-2 to TRBJ2-2, with 8 bases lining up with TRBD2. This CDR3 is 17 amino acids long. J lost 4 bases, V lost 3 bases, and 10 bases had no gene match. Germline loops: CDR1 SGHAT, CDR2 FQNNGV.